Listed here are 26 T cell receptor beta chains from one sample, sequenced in a study of identical twins. Each CDR3 protein is one row after TCRdb ran MiXCR on the 5' RACE reads. The sample lists a few hundred thousand distinct CDR3 sequences, approximately 9.6% occurring once. The sample was also reused in another study, on yellow fever vaccine responses in identical twins.

The sample consisted of PBMCs. The receptors originated from a woman aged 18-29 years in good health.

This clonotype has more than one count but fewer than ten. The chain employs TRBV15 and TRBJ2-1; 8 bases align to TRBD2. Germline V gene sequence: CDR1 LNHNV, CDR2 YYDKDF (reference sequence). Trimming took 1 base from V and 9 from J; bases not matched to a gene: 23. The CDR3 loop spans 20 amino acids. This CDR3 reads CATSRAPRTSRGDPRGEQFF. Written as DNA, the CDR3 is TGTGCCACCAGCAGAGCGCCCCGGACTAGCAGGGGCGACCCACGGGGTGAGCAGTTCTTC.

In its sample, this clonotype was seen a few times. This chain joins TRBV7-8 and TRBJ1-2; 9 bases line up with TRBD1. This CDR3 is 16 amino acids long. Trimming cost V 5 bases and J 7 bases; bases outside gene matches: 14. Germline V CDR1 and CDR2: SGHVS, FQNEAQ. CDR3 sequence: CASSNTGTGMAFGYTF. In DNA form, the CDR3 reads TGTGCCAGCAGCAACACCGGGACAGGGATGGCTTTTGGCTACACCTTC.

This clonotype has a count of ten or more. The chain is built from TRBV5-1 and TRBJ2-7; TRBD2 matches at 10 bases. With V trimmed by 3 bases and J by 2 bases, 5 bases remained unmatched. Germline V lookup: CDR1 SGHRS, CDR2 YFSETQ. CDR3 size: 15 residues. The CDR3 bases are TGCGCCAGCAGCTCGCGAAGCGGGAGGGCCTACGAGCAGTACTTC. Translation: CASSSRSGRAYEQYF.

The chain carries TRBV7-2 and TRBJ1-1; the D is unclear. The V gene lost 5 bases and the J gene lost 2 bases, with 15 bases spanning the gap. The CDR3 consists of 15 residues. Germline V gene data show CDR1 as SGHTA and CDR2 as FQGNSA. The CDR3: CASSQSLVTNTEAFF. The CDR3 nucleotides are TGTGCCAGCAGCCAGAGCTTAGTTACCAACACTGAAGCTTTCTTT.

This clonotype was seen many times. This sequence joins TRBV5-5 and TRBJ1-1, with a weak D call TRBD1 (5 bases). Germline V gene lookup returns CDR1 SGHKS and CDR2 YYEKEE (reference sequence). The CDR3 consists of 14 residues. The ends were cut back, 0 bases at V and 4 bases at J, with 10 bases in the middle. The CDR3 region is CASSLAGWGTEAFF. In nucleotides, the CDR3 is TGTGCCAGCAGCTTGGCAGGGTGGGGCACTGAAGCTTTCTTT.

This clonotype has at least ten counts. This chain uses TRBV25-1 with TRBJ1-1, with D possibly being TRBD1 (6 bases). V lost 1 base and J 9 bases, leaving 12 bases between the germline ends. Germline V gene data show CDR1 as MGHDK and CDR2 as SYGVNS. This CDR3 is 13 amino acids long. DNA for the CDR3: TGTGCCAGCAGTGAATCTGGGGGGGCTCAAGCTTTCTTT. Translating gives CASSESGGAQAFF.

A few counts support this clonotype. V gene TRBV15 combines with J gene TRBJ2-3; 11 bases fit TRBD2. CDR3 size: 16 residues. V shed 5 bases and J 3 bases; nucleotides not matched to a gene: 7. Looked up from germline, CDR1 is LNHNV and CDR2 is YYDKDF (reference sequence). This chain's CDR3 is CATSVRLAGLTDTQYF. For the CDR3, the DNA is TGTGCCACCAGCGTACGACTAGCGGGGTTAACAGATACGCAGTATTTT. Based on the CDR3 plus reference TRBV15 and TRBJ2-3, the full variable domain is DAMVIQNPRYQVTQFGKPVTLSCSQTLNHNVMYWYQQKSSQAPKLLFHYYDKDFNNEADTPDNFQSRRPNTSFCFLDIRSPGLGDTAMYLCATSVRLAGLTDTQYFGPGTRLTVL.

This clonotype was counted only a few times. The V and J genes are TRBV14 and TRBJ2-1; a weak D match, TRBD2 (6 bases). This CDR3 is 17 amino acids long. The germline CDR1 and CDR2 sequences are SGHDN and FVKESK. The germline V and J ends were trimmed by 1 base and 1 base, with 14 bases remaining between them. The CDR3 protein is CASSQGLAPVSYNEQFF. The CDR3 DNA sequence: TGTGCCAGCAGCCAAGGTCTAGCGCCCGTTTCCTACAATGAGCAGTTCTTC. The variable domain in full, with the rest retrieved from reference TRBV14 and TRBJ2-1, is EAGVTQFPSHSVIEKGQTVTLRCDPISGHDNLYWYRRVMGKEIKFLLHFVKESKQDESGMPNNRFLAERTGGTYSTLKVQPAELEDSGVYFCASSQGLAPVSYNEQFFGPGTRLTVL.

This clonotype was counted only a few times. The V and J genes are TRBV12-3 or TRBV12-4 and TRBJ2-3; TRBD2 matches at 12 bases. This CDR3 spans 18 amino acids. V gave up 7 bases and J gave up 4 bases; unmatched junction bases: 15. The chain's CDR3 is CASTRQTSGSHDADTQYF. The CDR3 region has the DNA TGTGCCAGCACCAGACAGACTAGCGGGAGCCACGATGCAGATACGCAGTATTTT.

A few counts support this clonotype. The chain carries TRBV15 and TRBJ2-2; tentative D call: TRBD2 (6 bases). Trimming cost V 6 bases and J 4 bases, with 12 bases left between them. Germline V lookup: CDR1 LNHNV, CDR2 YYDKDF (reference sequence). This CDR3 is 14 amino acids long. CDR3 nucleotides: TGTGCCACCAGGGGGCTAGCGCCCACCGGGGAGCTGTTTTTT. Its protein product is CATRGLAPTGELFF.

In this sample, this clonotype turned up a few times. The chain joins TRBV29-1 to TRBJ2-7, with 7 bases fitting TRBD1. Germline V gene lookup returns CDR1 SQVTM and CDR2 ANQGSEA. V was clipped by 5 bases and J by 3 bases; unmatched bases: 10. The CDR3 is made up of 14 amino acids. CDR3 sequence (DNA): TGCAGCGTTTCCTTTGCGACAGGGAACTACGAGCAGTACTTC. Translated, it gives CSVSFATGNYEQYF.

The chain combines TRBV7-9 with TRBJ2-2; D tentatively fits TRBD1 or TRBD2 (5 bases each). Between the trimmed V and J ends, which lost 5 bases and 4 bases, there was a span of 20 bases. Germline lookup yields CDR1 SEHNR and CDR2 FQNEAQ (reference sequence). The CDR3 is 17 amino acids. As DNA, the CDR3 is TGTGCCAGCAGCACCATTTCTCGAGGGGTCAGCACCGGGGAGCTGTTTTTT. It codes for CASSTISRGVSTGELFF.

There are a few counts of this clonotype. The rearrangement links TRBV20-1 to TRBJ2-1; 13 bases align to TRBD2. CDR1 DFQATT and CDR2 SNEGSKA come from the germline V gene (reference sequence). This CDR3 comprises 15 residues. V gave up 1 base and J gave up 10 bases; unmatched junction bases: 7. The CDR3 spells CSARGTSGSLGEQFF. The CDR3 nucleotides read TGCAGTGCTAGAGGGACTAGCGGGAGTCTTGGGGAGCAGTTCTTC.

This clonotype was seen more than once but under ten times. The chain employs TRBV29-1 and TRBJ2-1; D tentatively fits TRBD1 or TRBD2 (6 bases each). Trimming cost V 7 bases and J 3 bases, with 22 bases left between them. The CDR3 is 16 residues long. Germline CDR1 reads SQVTM; CDR2 reads ANQGSEA. The CDR3 spells CSAWASGADSYNEQFF. CDR3 DNA: TGCAGCGCTTGGGCTTCGGGGGCGGATAGCTACAATGAGCAGTTCTTC.

Ten or more counts support this clonotype. The V call is TRBV27, the J call TRBJ2-2; D call uncertain. This CDR3 spans 13 amino acids. From germline, CDR1 is MNHEY and CDR2 SMNVEV (reference sequence). Between the trimmed V and J ends, which lost 3 bases and 6 bases, there was a span of 8 bases. The DNA of the CDR3 is TGTGCCAGCAGTTTGGTCTATGCCGGGGAGCTGTTTTTT. Protein product: CASSLVYAGELFF.

A few counts support this clonotype. The chain uses TRBV29-1 and TRBJ1-4, with 8 bases lining up with TRBD1. This CDR3 contains 13 residues. Germline-derived CDR1 and CDR2 are SQVTM and ANQGSEA. Trimming cost V 7 bases and J 8 bases; bases outside gene matches: 9. CDR3 bases: TGCAGCGCCAGGACAGGGAGAGAGGAAAAACTGTTTTTT. Protein product: CSARTGREEKLFF. The full variable domain, with the rest looked up from reference TRBV29-1 and TRBJ1-4, is SAVISQKPSRDICQRGTSLTIQCQVDSQVTMMFWYRQQPGQSLTLIATANQGSEATYESGFVIDKFPISRPNLTFSTLTVSNMSPEDSSIYLCSARTGREEKLFFGSGTQLSVL.

This clonotype was seen only a few times. The V call is TRBV5-1, the J call TRBJ1-3, with D unresolved. Trimming left V 0 bases short and J 5 bases short, with 9 bases between. Germline V gene sequence: CDR1 SGHRS, CDR2 YFSETQ. The length of the CDR3 is 14 residues. In DNA, the CDR3 is TGCGCCAGCAGCTTGGAGGGAAGCCGAAACACCATATATTTT. It translates to CASSLEGSRNTIYF.

V gene TRBV2 combines with J gene TRBJ2-3; TRBD2 agrees at 12 bases. This CDR3 has 15 residues. Looked up from germline, CDR1 is SNHLY and CDR2 is FYNNEI. V lost 3 bases and J lost 5; bases outside the gene matches: 3. The DNA for the CDR3 is TGTGCCAGCAGTGATGAGACTAGCGGGAGAGATACGCAGTATTTT. Its protein is CASSDETSGRDTQYF.

This clonotype showed up many times. The chain links TRBV5-1 to TRBJ2-7; 11 nucleotides agree with TRBD2. The CDR3 runs 14 residues. CDR1 and CDR2 from the germline V gene are SGHRS and YFSETQ. J was trimmed by 2 bases and V by 5 bases; bases with no gene match: 3. CDR3 sequence: CASRGTSGPYEQYF. CDR3 DNA sequence: TGCGCCAGCAGGGGGACTAGCGGACCCTACGAGCAGTACTTC.

This clonotype was seen many times. The chain employs TRBV27 and TRBJ2-2; 7 bases fit TRBD1. Trimming at V came to 3 bases and at J to 2 bases, leaving 9 bases not matched to a gene. CDR1 and CDR2 from the germline V gene are MNHEY and SMNVEV (reference sequence). The CDR3 spans 17 residues. DNA for the CDR3: TGTGCCAGCAGTTTTGGTTGGGGACAGACTAACACCGGGGAGCTGTTTTTT. This sequence encodes CASSFGWGQTNTGELFF.

This clonotype has a handful of counts. The V call is TRBV4-2, the J call TRBJ2-1; D unclear. The CDR3 runs to 14 residues. Trimming left V 0 bases short and J 4 bases short, with 7 bases between. Looked up from germline, CDR1 is LGHNA and CDR2 is YNFKEQ. The CDR3 bases are TGTGCCAGCAGCCAAGAAGGAAAGTACAATGAGCAGTTCTTC. Translated, it gives CASSQEGKYNEQFF.

This clonotype was counted at least ten times. V usage is TRBV12-3 or TRBV12-4 and J usage is TRBJ2-2; D might be TRBD2 (6 bases). The CDR3 covers 13 residues. CDR3 region: CVTLGGETGELFF. For the CDR3, the DNA is TGTGTGACCCTGGGAGGAGAGACCGGGGAGCTGTTTTTT.

In this sample, this clonotype turned up many times. V usage is TRBV19 and J usage is TRBJ1-1, with D uncertain. Trimming pared 3 bases from V and 5 bases from J, leaving 4 bases between. CDR3 length: 11 amino acids. Germline CDR1 and CDR2: LNHDA and SQIVND (reference sequence). The CDR3 sequence is CASSIATEAFF. The CDR3 DNA is TGTGCCAGTAGTATTGCTACTGAAGCTTTCTTT.

This clonotype was seen many times. This rearrangement joins TRBV12-3 or TRBV12-4 to TRBJ2-3, with TRBD2 matching 8 bases. The CDR3 is 15 amino acids. V was clipped by 5 bases and J by 4 bases; unmatched bases: 8. The CDR3 DNA reads as TGTGCCAGCAGTAGGAATAGCGGGGTTTCAGATACGCAGTATTTT. Its translation: CASSRNSGVSDTQYF.

V is TRBV5-6 and J is TRBJ2-3, with TRBD2 matching 8 bases. J gave up 4 bases and V 3 bases, and 13 bases lay outside the gene matches. This CDR3 comprises 17 residues. Germline loops: CDR1 SGHDT, CDR2 YYEEEE. The CDR3 is CASSSSRYTAGADTQYF. CDR3 coding DNA: TGTGCCAGCAGCTCCTCGCGTTACACAGCGGGAGCAGATACGCAGTATTTT.

The CDR3 loop reads CAISDPRLVGRAYEQYF. The CDR3 region has the DNA TGTGCCATCAGTGACCCCAGGCTGGTGGGGAGGGCCTACGAGCAGTACTTC. The chain is built from TRBV10-3 and TRBJ2-7, with 7 positions matching TRBD2. The germline gives CDR1 ENHRY, CDR2 SYGVKD. V shed 3 bases and J 2 bases; nucleotides not matched to a gene: 13. CDR3 size: 17 residues.